This entry lists 17 T cell receptor beta chains sequenced from one sample in a study of T cells in Graves' hyperthyroidism and ophthalmopathy. RNA transcripts were the template for amplifying TCR beta CDR3 regions. First-round RT-PCR of the TCR CDR3 relied on the HTBI primer set. In TCRdb, the multiplex PCR reads were re-called with MiXCR into one record per CDR3 protein. The repertoire holds 500,000 to 800,000 distinct CDR3 sequences, about 14% seen once, with approximately 13% in the top ten. Sequencing used blood. These TCRs come from a woman aged 50 to 65 with Graves' ophthalmopathy.

The chain links TRBV9 to TRBJ1-6; D ambiguous. Trimming stripped 2 bases from V and 4 bases from J, with 10 bases between. The CDR3 extends over 15 amino acids. The germline V gene has CDR1 SGDLS and CDR2 YYNGEE. The CDR3 here is CASSVAGHYNSPLHF. The CDR3 bases are TGTGCCAGCAGCGTGGCGGGCCATTATAATTCACCCCTCCACTTT.

The V gene is TRBV6-2 or TRBV6-3, the J gene TRBJ1-5, with D unclear. Per the germline V gene, CDR1 is MNHEY and CDR2 is SVGEGT. There are 14 residues in the CDR3. V was cut by 5 bases and J by 0 bases, with 8 bases left in between. The CDR3 loop is CASSAFISNQPQHF. As DNA, the CDR3 is TGTGCCAGCAGTGCCTTCATTAGCAATCAGCCCCAGCATTTT.

This clonotype was recorded a few times. The V and J genes are TRBV7-6 and TRBJ1-1, with TRBD1 as a possible D gene (5 bases). The CDR3 length is 17 residues. In germline, CDR1 is SGHVS, CDR2 FNYEAQ. The germline V and J ends were trimmed by 2 bases and 2 bases, with 18 bases remaining between them. In nucleotides, the CDR3 is TGTGCCAGCAGCTTACTAGAATCTCAGGGATCAAACACTGAAGCTTTCTTT. Amino acids: CASSLLESQGSNTEAFF.

This clonotype was seen many times. The chain employs TRBV7-9 and TRBJ2-7, with unresolved D. The CDR3 runs to 14 residues. With 5 bases removed from V and 4 bases from J, the gap between germline ends came to 15 bases. CDR1 is SEHNR, CDR2 FQNEAQ, per germline (reference sequence). CDR3 protein: CASSPASQNYEQYF. Written as DNA, the CDR3 is TGTGCCAGCAGCCCGGCTAGTCAGAATTACGAGCAGTACTTC.

Written as DNA, the CDR3 is TGTGCCAGCAGCTTGGGGCCCCCATATGGACAGGGAGGTAGCAGTTCCTACAATGAGCAGTTCTTC. This encodes CASSLGPPYGQGGSSSYNEQFF. The V and J genes are TRBV5-6 and TRBJ2-1, with 8 bases fitting TRBD1. Germline lookup yields CDR1 SGHDT and CDR2 YYEEEE. J gave up 1 base and V 0 bases, and 21 bases lay outside the gene matches. The CDR3 extends over 22 amino acids.

V gene TRBV12-3 or TRBV12-4 combines with J gene TRBJ2-1; the D is unclear. The CDR3 consists of 13 residues. V lost 6 bases to trimming and J lost 7 bases, with 13 bases between them. The CDR3 DNA is TGTGCCAGCAGCCCCCATTCCAAGAATGAGCAGTTCTTC. Protein: CASSPHSKNEQFF.

This clonotype was observed many times. The chain combines TRBV5-4 with TRBJ1-1; no clear D. The germline CDR1 and CDR2 sequences are SGHNT and YYREEE (reference sequence). The CDR3 runs to 12 residues. Trimming cost V 7 bases and J 5 bases, with 12 bases left between them. DNA of the CDR3: TGTGCCAGCCGACACCCCGGGACTGAAGCTTTCTTT. Protein sequence: CASRHPGTEAFF.

This clonotype was recorded at least ten times. V and J are TRBV27 and TRBJ1-1, with D perhaps TRBD1 (6 bases). The CDR3 has 15 amino acids. Germline V lookup: CDR1 MNHEY, CDR2 SMNVEV (reference sequence). Trimming shortened V by 3 bases and J by 1 base, and 12 bases separated the two germline ends. In DNA, the CDR3 is TGTGCCAGCAGTTTTCGAACAGGGCAGAACACTGAAGCTTTCTTT. Protein: CASSFRTGQNTEAFF.

In this sample, this clonotype turned up once. A much larger clone lies one base from this, so it may be a read error. V and J are TRBV10-3 and TRBJ2-3; maybe TRBD2 (7 bases). V lost 8 bases, J lost 6 bases, and 12 bases lay in between. CDR1 and CDR2 from the germline V gene are ENHRY and SYGVKD. This CDR3 comprises 12 residues. The CDR3 region has the DNA TGTGCCATCGGGGGAGGGGGGGATACGCAGTATTTT. It is translated as CAIGGGGDTQYF.

At least ten counts were recorded for this clonotype. The J gene is TRBJ2-2, the V gene TRBV11-2; 7 bases match TRBD1. Germline-derived CDR1 and CDR2 are SGHAT and FQNNGV. Germline trimming cut 5 bases from V and 0 bases from J; bases unmatched to any gene: 3. The CDR3 loop spans 15 amino acids. The DNA of the CDR3 is TGTGCCAGCAGCAAGGACAGGACGAACACCGGGGAGCTGTTTTTT. Its translation: CASSKDRTNTGELFF.

The chain recombines TRBV5-6 with TRBJ2-4; 13 nucleotides match TRBD2. Trimming cost V 3 bases and J 8 bases; bases outside gene matches: 20. CDR3 length equals 20 residues. Germline values: CDR1 SGHDT, CDR2 YYEEEE. The CDR3: CASSSQLAAPGLAGRDIQYF. The CDR3 region has the DNA TGTGCCAGCAGCTCCCAACTAGCGGCCCCGGGACTAGCGGGAAGAGACATTCAGTACTTC.

Only a few counts were recorded for this clonotype. The V call is TRBV28, the J call TRBJ1-3, with D unresolved. The V end was cut by 7 bases, the J end by 0 bases, with 10 bases between. The germline CDR1 and CDR2 sequences are MDHEN and SYDVKM. This CDR3 region has 14 residues. The CDR3, as DNA: TGTGCCAGCATCCCCCCTGGCTCTGGAAACACCATATATTTT. This translates into CASIPPGSGNTIYF.

This clonotype was picked up many times. An end of the junction differs from the germline gene, which may be a read error. The CDR3 region is CANSPSPMNTEAFF. CDR3 nucleotides: TGTGCCAACAGCCCTTCCCCCATGAACACTGAAGCTTTCTTT. J is TRBJ1-1 and V is TRBV7-2; no definite D call. CDR1 is SGHTA and CDR2 is FQGNSA in the germline V gene. The CDR3 consists of 14 residues.

The rearrangement uses TRBV5-1 and TRBJ1-2; D might be TRBD1 (5 bases). The germline gives CDR1 SGHRS, CDR2 YFSETQ. This CDR3 has 15 residues. V gave up 1 base and J gave up 8 bases, with 18 bases separating them. The CDR3 bases are TGCGCCAGCAGCTTGACCTCCGCGACAGTATCAGGCTACACCTTC. Protein: CASSLTSATVSGYTF.

This clonotype appeared a few times. This chain connects TRBV6-2 or TRBV6-3 to TRBJ2-7; 8 bases match TRBD1. The CDR3 is made up of 14 amino acids. V lost 5 bases to trimming and J lost 3 bases; unmatched junction nucleotides: 6. The germline V gene has CDR1 MNHEY and CDR2 SVGEGT. The CDR3 DNA sequence: TGTGCCAGCAGTAAACAGACAGGGGTCTACGAGCAGTACTTC. Protein sequence: CASSKQTGVYEQYF.

The chain joins TRBV6-2 or TRBV6-3 to TRBJ2-1; possible D gene TRBD2, 6 bases. V dropped 6 bases and J dropped 0 bases, with 12 bases sitting between them. CDR3 size: 15 residues. Germline-derived CDR1 and CDR2 are MNHEY and SVGEGT. In DNA, the CDR3 is TGTGCCAGCAGGACTAGTCCCAGCTCCTACAATGAGCAGTTCTTC. The encoded protein is CASRTSPSSYNEQFF.

This clonotype was picked up many times. The chain has TRBV2 and TRBJ1-4; TRBD1 is a possible D gene (5 bases). This CDR3 contains 12 residues. V lost 5 bases, J lost 10 bases, and 11 bases lay in between. Germline CDR1 and CDR2: SNHLY and FYNNEI. This CDR3 reads CASSTRGLKLFF. CDR3 bases: TGTGCCAGCAGTACCCGGGGACTAAAACTGTTTTTT.